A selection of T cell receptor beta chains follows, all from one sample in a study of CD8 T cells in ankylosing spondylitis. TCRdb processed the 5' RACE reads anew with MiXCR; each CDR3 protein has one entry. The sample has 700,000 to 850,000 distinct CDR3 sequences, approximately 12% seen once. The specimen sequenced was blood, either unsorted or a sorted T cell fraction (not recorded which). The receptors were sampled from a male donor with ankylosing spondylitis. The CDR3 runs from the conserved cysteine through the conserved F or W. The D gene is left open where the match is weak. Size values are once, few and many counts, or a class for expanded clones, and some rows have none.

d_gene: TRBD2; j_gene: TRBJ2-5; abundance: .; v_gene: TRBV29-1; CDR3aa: CSVGGLAGLIQETQYF; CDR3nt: TGCAGCGTTGGGGGACTAGCGGGGCTGATCCAAGAGACCCAGTACTTC
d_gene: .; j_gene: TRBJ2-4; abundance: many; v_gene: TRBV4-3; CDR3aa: CASSQSHLRRNQYF; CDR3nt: TGCGCCAGCAGCCAGTCGCACTTAAGGAGGAATCAGTACTTC
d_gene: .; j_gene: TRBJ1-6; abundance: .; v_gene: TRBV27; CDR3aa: CASSLSGVYNSPLHF; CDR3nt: TGTGCCAGCAGTTTATCAGGGGTCTATAATTCACCCCTCCACTTT
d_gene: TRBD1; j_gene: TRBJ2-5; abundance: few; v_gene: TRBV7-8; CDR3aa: CASSFLPGQGEETQYF; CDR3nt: TGTGCCAGCAGCTTTTTACCGGGACAGGGGGAAGAGACCCAGTACTTC
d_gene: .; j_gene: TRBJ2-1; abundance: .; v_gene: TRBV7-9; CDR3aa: CASSLPRYSSYNEQFF; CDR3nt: TGTGCCAGCAGTCTCCCTCGCTATAGCTCCTACAATGAGCAGTTCTTC
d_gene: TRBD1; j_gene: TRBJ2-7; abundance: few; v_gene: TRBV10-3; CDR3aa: CAISVGTGNSYEQYF; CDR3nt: TGTGCCATCAGTGTCGGGACAGGGAACTCCTACGAGCAGTACTTC
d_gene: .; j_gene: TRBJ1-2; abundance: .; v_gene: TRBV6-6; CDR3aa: CASSLYGQDSYTF; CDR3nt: TGTGCCAGCAGCCTATACGGGCAGGACAGCTACACCTTC
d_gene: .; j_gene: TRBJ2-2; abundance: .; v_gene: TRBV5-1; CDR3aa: CASSLAVLGNTGELFF; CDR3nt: TGCGCCAGCAGCTTGGCTGTGTTGGGGAACACCGGGGAGCTGTTTTTT
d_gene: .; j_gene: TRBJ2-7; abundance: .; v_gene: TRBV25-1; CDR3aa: CASSEAPDLSEQYF; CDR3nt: TGTGCCAGCAGTGAAGCCCCTGACCTCTCCGAGCAGTACTTC
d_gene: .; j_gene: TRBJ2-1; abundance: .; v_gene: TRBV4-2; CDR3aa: CASSKGGSSNEQFF; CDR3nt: TGTGCCAGCAGCAAGGGGGGGTCAAGCAATGAGCAGTTCTTC
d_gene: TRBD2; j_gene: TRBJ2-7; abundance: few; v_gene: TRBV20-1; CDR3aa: CSASGTARLAGGDEQYF; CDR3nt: TGCAGTGCTAGTGGGACAGCGCGACTAGCGGGGGGTGACGAGCAGTACTTC
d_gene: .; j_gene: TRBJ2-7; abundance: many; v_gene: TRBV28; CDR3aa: CASSLPDPVAYEQYF; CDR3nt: TGTGCCAGCAGTTTACCCGACCCCGTAGCCTACGAGCAGTACTTC
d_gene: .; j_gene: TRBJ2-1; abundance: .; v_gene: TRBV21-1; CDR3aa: CASSLRRDRGGDEQFF; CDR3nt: TGTGCCAGCAGCTTACGCCGGGACAGGGGAGGCGATGAGCAGTTCTTC
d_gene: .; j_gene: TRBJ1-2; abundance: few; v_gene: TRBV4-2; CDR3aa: CASSQDAGTGRNGYTF; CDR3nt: TGTGCCAGCAGCCAAGATGCCGGGACGGGCAGAAATGGCTACACCTTC